The present T cell receptor beta chain was sequenced within a study of yellow fever vaccine responses in identical twins. As regards this clonotype: The antigen is not known.

TCRdb reprocessed the RT-PCR reads with MiXCR, giving one entry per CDR3 protein. The sample yields about 2,200 distinct CDR3 sequences, roughly 83% seen once. Study conclusions and caveats: Twins' vaccine T cell response reportedly gave the appearance of partial convergence and partial personalization.

V was shortened by 4 bases and J by 0 bases, with 13 bases between the two germline ends. Germline V gives CDR1 SGHVS, CDR2 FQNEAQ. This CDR3 region has 15 residues. The genes are TRBV7-8 and TRBJ2-7; D is tentatively TRBD1 or TRBD2 (5 bases each). This receptor was obtained from a woman in her late teens or twenties who received the yellow fever vaccine. The source was T cells from blood (PBMCs), unsorted or a sorted subset (not recorded which), collected before or after yellow fever vaccination (not recorded which). The CDR3 loop is CASSSWDVNSYEQYF. CDR3 bases: TGTGCCAGCAGCTCGTGGGACGTCAACTCCTACGAGCAGTACTTC.